This T cell receptor beta chain originates from a study of tumor-infiltrating lymphocytes in primary liver carcinoma. Study-wide findings and caveats: Compared with tumor region pairs, tumor-adjacent and tumor-blood pairs overlapped less.

The count of this clonotype is one. The antigen is unknown. Unsorted bulk tissue, about 18-31 mg of it, served as the source for co-extraction of RNA and DNA. The template, 500 ng total RNA, yielded TCR beta cDNA made with a constant-region primer. Employing slightly modified ARM-PCR, three nested multiplex PCR rounds were run, and these gave rise to the TCR beta libraries. Each of the first two PCR rounds ran roughly 10 cycles with TRBV1-TRBV30 forward and C-beta reverse primers. Using its own MiXCR run on the multiplex PCR reads, TCRdb lists one record per CDR3 protein. The sample yields some 95,000 distinct CDR3 sequences, about 73% seen once. V lost 5 bases to trimming and J lost 4 bases, with 21 bases between them. Germline CDR1 reads ENHRY; CDR2 reads SYGVKD. The CDR3 spans 16 residues.

The receptor was derived from a man in his forties with primary liver carcinoma and hepatitis B virus infection. The sample taken for sequencing was tumor-adjacent normal liver tissue. The chain links TRBV10-3 to TRBJ2-7; D perhaps matches TRBD2 (5 bases). The CDR3 DNA follows: TGTGCCATCAGTTATACCGGGATTAGCGAAGTTTACGAGCAGTACTTC. Translated: CAISYTGISEVYEQYF.